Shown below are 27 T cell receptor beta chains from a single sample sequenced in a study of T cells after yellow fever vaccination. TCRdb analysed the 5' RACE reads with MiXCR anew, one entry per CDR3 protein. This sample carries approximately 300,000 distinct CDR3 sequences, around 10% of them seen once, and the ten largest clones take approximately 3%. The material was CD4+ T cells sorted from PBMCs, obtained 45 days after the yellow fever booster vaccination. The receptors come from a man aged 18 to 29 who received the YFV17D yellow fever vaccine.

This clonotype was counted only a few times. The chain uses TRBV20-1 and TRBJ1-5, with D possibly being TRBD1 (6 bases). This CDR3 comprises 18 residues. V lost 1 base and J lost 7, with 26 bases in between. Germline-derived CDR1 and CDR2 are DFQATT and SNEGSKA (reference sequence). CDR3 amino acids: CSARANWVAGEKGQPQHF. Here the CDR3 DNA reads TGCAGTGCTAGAGCAAACTGGGTTGCAGGGGAGAAAGGGCAGCCCCAGCATTTT.

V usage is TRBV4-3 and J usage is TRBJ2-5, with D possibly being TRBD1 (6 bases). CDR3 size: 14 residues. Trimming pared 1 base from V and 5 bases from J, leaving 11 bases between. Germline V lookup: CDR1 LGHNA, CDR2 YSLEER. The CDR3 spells CASSQVLQGETQYF. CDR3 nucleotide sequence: TGCGCCAGCAGCCAAGTTCTACAGGGTGAGACCCAGTACTTC.

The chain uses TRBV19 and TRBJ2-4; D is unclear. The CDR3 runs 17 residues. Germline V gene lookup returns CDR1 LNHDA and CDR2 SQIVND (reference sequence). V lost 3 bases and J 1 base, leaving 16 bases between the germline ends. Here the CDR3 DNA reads TGTGCCAGTAGTATCGGGCCGACGTGGGTTGCCAAAAACATTCAGTACTTC. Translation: CASSIGPTWVAKNIQYF. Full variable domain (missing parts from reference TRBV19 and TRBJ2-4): DGGITQSPKYLFRKEGQNVTLSCEQNLNHDAMYWYRQDPGQGLRLIYYSQIVNDFQKGDIAEGYSVSREKKESFPLTVTSAQKNPTAFYLCASSIGPTWVAKNIQYFGAGTRLSVL.

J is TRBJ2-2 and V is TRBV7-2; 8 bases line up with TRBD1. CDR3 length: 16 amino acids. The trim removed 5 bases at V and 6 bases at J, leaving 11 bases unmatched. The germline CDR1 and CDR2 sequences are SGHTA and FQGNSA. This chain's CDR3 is CASSRETGEVSGELFF. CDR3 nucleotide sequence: TGTGCCAGCAGCCGAGAGACAGGGGAAGTCTCCGGGGAGCTGTTTTTT.

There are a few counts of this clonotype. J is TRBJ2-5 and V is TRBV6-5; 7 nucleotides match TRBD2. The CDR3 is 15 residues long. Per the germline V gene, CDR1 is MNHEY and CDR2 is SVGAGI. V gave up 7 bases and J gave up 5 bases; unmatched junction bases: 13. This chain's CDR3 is CASKKGRGEEETQYF. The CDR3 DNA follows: TGTGCCAGCAAGAAAGGACGGGGGGAAGAGGAGACCCAGTACTTC.

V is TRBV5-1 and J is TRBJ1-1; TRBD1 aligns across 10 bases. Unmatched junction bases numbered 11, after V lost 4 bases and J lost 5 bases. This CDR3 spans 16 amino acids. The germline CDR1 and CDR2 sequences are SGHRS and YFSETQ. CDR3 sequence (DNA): TGCGCCAGCAGCCTAGACCCGGGACAGGGGAATACTGAAGCTTTCTTT. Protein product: CASSLDPGQGNTEAFF.

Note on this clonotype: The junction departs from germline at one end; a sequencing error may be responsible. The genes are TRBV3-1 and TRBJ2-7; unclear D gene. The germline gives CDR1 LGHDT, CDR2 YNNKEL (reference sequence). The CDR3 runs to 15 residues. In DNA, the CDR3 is TGTGCCAGCAGCCCACCGCGGACGTCCTCCTACGAGGAGTACTTC. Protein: CASSPPRTSSYEEYF.

In DNA, the CDR3 is TGCGCCAGCAGCTTGGAACTCCGAGAGACCCAGTACTTC. Translating it yields CASSLELRETQYF. V and J are TRBV5-1 and TRBJ2-5; no clear D gene. This CDR3 region has 13 residues. The V gene lost 0 bases and the J gene lost 4 bases, with 7 bases spanning the gap. Germline CDR1 and CDR2: SGHRS and YFSETQ.

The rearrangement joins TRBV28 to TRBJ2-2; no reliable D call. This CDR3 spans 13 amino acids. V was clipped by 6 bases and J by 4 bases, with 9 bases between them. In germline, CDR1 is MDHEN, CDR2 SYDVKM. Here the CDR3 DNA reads TGTGCCAGCAGGTCCCCAGGCACCGGGGAGCTGTTTTTT. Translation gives CASRSPGTGELFF.

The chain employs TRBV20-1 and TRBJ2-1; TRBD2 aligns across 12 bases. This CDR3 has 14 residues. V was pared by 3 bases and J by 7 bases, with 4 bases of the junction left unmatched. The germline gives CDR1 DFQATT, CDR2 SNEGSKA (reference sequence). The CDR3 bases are TGCAGTGCTAGCCGACTAGCGGGGGTTAATGAGCAGTTCTTC. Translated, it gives CSASRLAGVNEQFF.

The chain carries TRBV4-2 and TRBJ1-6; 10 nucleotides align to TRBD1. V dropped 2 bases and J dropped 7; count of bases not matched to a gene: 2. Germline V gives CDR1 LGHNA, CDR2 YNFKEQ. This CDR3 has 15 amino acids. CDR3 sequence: CASSQKGQGNSPLHF. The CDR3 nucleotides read TGTGCCAGCAGCCAAAAGGGACAGGGGAATTCACCCCTCCACTTT.

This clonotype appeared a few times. In nucleotides, the CDR3 is TGTGCCAGCAGCTCCCTGACAGGGTTCGGCGGCTACACCTTC. This gives the protein CASSSLTGFGGYTF. This rearrangement joins TRBV9 to TRBJ1-2; the match to TRBD1 covers 7 bases. Germline values: CDR1 SGDLS, CDR2 YYNGEE. Trimming at V came to 4 bases and at J to 8 bases, leaving 11 bases not matched to a gene. The CDR3 spans 14 residues. The entire variable domain, with the rest obtained from reference TRBV9 and TRBJ1-2, is as follows: DSGVTQTPKHLITATGQRVTLRCSPRSGDLSVYWYQQSLDQGLQFLIQYYNGEERAKGNILERFSAQQFPDLHSELNLSSLELGDSALYFCASSSLTGFGGYTFGSGTRLTVV.

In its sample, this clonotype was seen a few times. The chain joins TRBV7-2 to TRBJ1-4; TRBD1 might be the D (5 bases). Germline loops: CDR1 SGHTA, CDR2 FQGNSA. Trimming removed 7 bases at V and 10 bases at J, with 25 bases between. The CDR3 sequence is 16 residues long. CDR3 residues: CASTQDPGTDRAKLFF. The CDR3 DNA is TGTGCCAGCACCCAAGACCCCGGGACGGATCGAGCAAAACTGTTTTTT.

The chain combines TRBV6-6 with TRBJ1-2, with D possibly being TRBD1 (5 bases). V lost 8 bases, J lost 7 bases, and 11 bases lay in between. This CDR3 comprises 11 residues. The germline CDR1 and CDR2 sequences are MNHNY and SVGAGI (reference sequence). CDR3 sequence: CASGGVSGYTF. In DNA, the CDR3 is TGTGCCAGCGGAGGGGTATCTGGCTACACCTTC.

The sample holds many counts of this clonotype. The CDR3 reads CASSFGGPNTEAFF. The DNA of the CDR3 is TGCGCCAGCAGCTTCGGGGGGCCTAACACTGAAGCTTTCTTT. J is TRBJ1-1 and V is TRBV5-1; D might be TRBD1 (6 bases). This CDR3 spans 14 amino acids. Germline V gene sequence: CDR1 SGHRS, CDR2 YFSETQ. Trimming removed 2 bases from V and 2 bases from J, with 10 bases in between.

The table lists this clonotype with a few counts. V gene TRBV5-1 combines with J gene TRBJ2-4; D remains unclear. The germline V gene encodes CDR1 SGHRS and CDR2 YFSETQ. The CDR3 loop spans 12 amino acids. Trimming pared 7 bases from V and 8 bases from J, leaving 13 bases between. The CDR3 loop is CASSRLGDIQYF. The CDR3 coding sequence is TGCGCCAGCTCACGGCTTGGAGACATTCAGTACTTC.

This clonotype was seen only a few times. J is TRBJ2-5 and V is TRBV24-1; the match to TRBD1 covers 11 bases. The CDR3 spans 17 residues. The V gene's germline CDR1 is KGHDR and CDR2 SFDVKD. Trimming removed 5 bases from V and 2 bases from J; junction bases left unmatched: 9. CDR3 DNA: TGTGCCACCAGTGGCCAGACCGGGACAGGGGGACAAGAGACCCAGTACTTC. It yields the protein CATSGQTGTGGQETQYF.

CDR3 in DNA: TGCAGTGCTAGAGTGCTAGCGGGGAGGGAGACCCAGTACTTC. Its translation: CSARVLAGRETQYF. The chain recombines TRBV20-1 with TRBJ2-5; TRBD2 agrees at 9 bases. The CDR3 has 14 amino acids. V was clipped by 1 base and J by 5 bases; unmatched bases: 5. CDR1 DFQATT and CDR2 SNEGSKA come from the germline V gene (reference sequence).

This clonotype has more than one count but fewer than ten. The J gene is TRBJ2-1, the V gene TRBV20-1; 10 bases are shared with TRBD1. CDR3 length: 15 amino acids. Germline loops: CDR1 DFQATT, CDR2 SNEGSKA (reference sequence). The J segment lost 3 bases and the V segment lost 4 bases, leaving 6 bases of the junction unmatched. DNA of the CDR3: TGCAGTGCTACCGCCCGGGACAGGGGCTACAATGAGCAGTTCTTC. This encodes CSATARDRGYNEQFF.

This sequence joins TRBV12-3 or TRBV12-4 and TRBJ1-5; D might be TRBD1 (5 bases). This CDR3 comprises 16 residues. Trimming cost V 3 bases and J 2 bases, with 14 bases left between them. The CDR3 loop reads CASSFGRERGNQPQHF. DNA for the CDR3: TGTGCCAGCAGTTTTGGCAGGGAAAGGGGCAATCAGCCCCAGCATTTT.

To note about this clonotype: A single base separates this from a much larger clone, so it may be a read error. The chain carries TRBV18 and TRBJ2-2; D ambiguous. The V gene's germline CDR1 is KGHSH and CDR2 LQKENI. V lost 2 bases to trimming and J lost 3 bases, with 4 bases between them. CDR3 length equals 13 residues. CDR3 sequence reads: CASSPGYTGELFF. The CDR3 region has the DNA TGTGCCAGCTCACCAGGGTACACCGGGGAGCTGTTTTTT. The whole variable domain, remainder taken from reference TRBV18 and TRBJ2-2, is NAGVMQNPRHLVRRRGQEARLRCSPMKGHSHVYWYRQLPEEGLKFMVYLQKENIIDESGMPKERFSAEFPKEGPSILRIQQVVRGDSAAYFCASSPGYTGELFFGEGSRLTVL.

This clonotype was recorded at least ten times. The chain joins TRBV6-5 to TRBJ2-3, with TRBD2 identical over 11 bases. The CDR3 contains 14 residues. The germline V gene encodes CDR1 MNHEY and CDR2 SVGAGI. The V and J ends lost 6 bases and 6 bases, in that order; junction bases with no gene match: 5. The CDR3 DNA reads TGTGCCAGCAGCGTAGCGGGGGGGCAGGATACGCAGTATTTT. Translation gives CASSVAGGQDTQYF.

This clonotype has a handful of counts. CDR3 amino acids: CASRKTVPSYNEQFF. CDR3 coding DNA: TGTGCCAGCAGGAAGACAGTTCCCTCCTACAATGAGCAGTTCTTC. The V call is TRBV11-2, the J call TRBJ2-1; perhaps TRBD1 as D (5 bases). CDR3 length: 15 residues. From germline, CDR1 is SGHAT and CDR2 FQNNGV. V was trimmed by 6 bases and J by 0 bases, leaving 12 bases between them. Full variable domain (missing parts from reference TRBV11-2 and TRBJ2-1): EAGVAQSPRYKIIEKRQSVAFWCNPISGHATLYWYQQILGQGPKLLIQFQNNGVVDDSQLPKDRFSAERLKGVDSTLKIQPAKLEDSAVYLCASRKTVPSYNEQFFGPGTRLTVL.

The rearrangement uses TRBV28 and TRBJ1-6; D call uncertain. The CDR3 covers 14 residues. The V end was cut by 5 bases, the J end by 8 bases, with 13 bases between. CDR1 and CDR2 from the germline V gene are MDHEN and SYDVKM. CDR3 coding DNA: TGTGCCAGCAGTGTCCCCGGGTGGGATTCACCCCTCCACTTT. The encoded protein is CASSVPGWDSPLHF.

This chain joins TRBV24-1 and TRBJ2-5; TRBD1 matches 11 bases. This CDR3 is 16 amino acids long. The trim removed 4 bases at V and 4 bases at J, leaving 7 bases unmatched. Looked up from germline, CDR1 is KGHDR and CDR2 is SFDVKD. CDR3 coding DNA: TGTGCCACCAGTGACTCGAGGACAGGGGGCATAGAGACCCAGTACTTC. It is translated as CATSDSRTGGIETQYF.

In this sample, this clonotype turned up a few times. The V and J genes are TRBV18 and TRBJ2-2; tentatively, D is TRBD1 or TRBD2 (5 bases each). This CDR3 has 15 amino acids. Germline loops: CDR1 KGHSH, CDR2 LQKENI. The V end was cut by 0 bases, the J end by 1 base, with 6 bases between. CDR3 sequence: CASSPPGVNTGELFF. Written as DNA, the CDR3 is TGTGCCAGCTCACCACCGGGGGTGAACACCGGGGAGCTGTTTTTT.

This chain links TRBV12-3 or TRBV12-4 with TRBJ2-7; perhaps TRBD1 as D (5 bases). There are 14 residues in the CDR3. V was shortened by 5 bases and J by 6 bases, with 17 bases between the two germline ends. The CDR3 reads CASSRGHRSPEQYF. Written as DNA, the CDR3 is TGTGCCAGCAGTCGAGGACACAGGTCACCCGAGCAGTACTTC.